Each of the 25 T cell receptor beta chains below was sequenced from the same sample in a study of blood T cell repertoires in COVID-19. The repertoire was sequenced with immunoSEQ multiplex PCR; TCRdb's copy has only in-frame clones and lacks some. The sample records about 190,000 clones, around 91% being singletons. Sequenced sample: peripheral blood. These receptor sequences come from a man aged 50 to 59 with acute or convalescent COVID-19.

V and J are TRBV18 and TRBJ1-2, with a weak D call TRBD1 (6 bases). The CDR3 runs to 14 residues. The V end lost 3 bases, the J end lost 6 bases, and 14 bases lay between the germline ends. Germline assignment: CDR1 KGHSH and CDR2 LQKENI. This chain's CDR3 is CASSPLRDKHGYTF. In DNA form, the CDR3 reads TGTGCCAGCTCACCGTTACGGGACAAACATGGCTACACCTTC.

A single count supports this clone. This sequence joins TRBV9 and TRBJ2-1; no clear D gene. There are 13 residues in the CDR3. V was cut by 2 bases and J by 7 bases, with 10 bases left in between. The germline V gene encodes CDR1 SGDLS and CDR2 YYNGEE. In DNA form, the CDR3 reads TGTGCCAGCAGCGTGACTCTCAAGAATGAGCAGTTCTTC. As protein: CASSVTLKNEQFF.

The chain recombines TRBV27 with TRBJ2-7; possible D gene TRBD2, 6 bases. CDR1 is MNHEY, CDR2 SMNVEV, per germline (reference sequence). V lost 3 bases and J lost 2, with 11 bases in between. The CDR3 length is 14 residues. In DNA, the CDR3 is TGTGCCAGCAGTTTTACGGGAGTCGCCTACGAGCAGTACTTC. It encodes CASSFTGVAYEQYF.

A single count supports this clone. CDR3 in DNA: TGTGCCAGCTCCTCTTCACCAGGGGGCTCTATCACCGGGGAGCTGTTTTTT. Translating gives CASSSSPGGSITGELFF. The rearrangement links TRBV18 to TRBJ2-2, with TRBD1 matching 8 bases. Germline V gene lookup returns CDR1 KGHSH and CDR2 LQKENI. CDR3 size: 17 residues. Germline trimming cut 6 bases from V and 4 bases from J; bases unmatched to any gene: 13.

The chain has TRBV28 and TRBJ1-5, with 9 nucleotides matching TRBD1. Germline values: CDR1 MDHEN, CDR2 SYDVKM. CDR3 length: 15 residues. V was pared by 6 bases and J by 1 base, with 4 bases of the junction left unmatched. The CDR3 sequence: CASRGGTGSNQPQHF. The CDR3 DNA reads as TGTGCCAGCAGGGGCGGGACAGGGAGCAATCAGCCCCAGCATTTT.

The J gene is TRBJ1-3, the V gene TRBV27, with D possibly matching TRBD1 (6 bases). The germline V gene has CDR1 MNHEY and CDR2 SMNVEV (reference sequence). This CDR3 is built from 14 residues. Trimming stripped 2 bases from V and 7 bases from J, with 12 bases between. CDR3 sequence (DNA): TGTGCCAGCAGTTTAAGGGGCCAGGGGAACACCATATATTTT. This encodes CASSLRGQGNTIYF.

The rearrangement joins TRBV10-3 to TRBJ1-2; the D gene is possibly TRBD1 (6 bases). Germline V lookup: CDR1 ENHRY, CDR2 SYGVKD. The CDR3 totals 14 residues. With 1 base removed from V and 2 bases from J, the gap between germline ends came to 8 bases. The CDR3 bases are TGTGCCATCAGTGAGTACACAGGGAACTATGGCTACACCTTC. The encoded protein is CAISEYTGNYGYTF.

The gene calls are TRBV10-3 and TRBJ1-2, with 10 bases matching TRBD1. Germline assignment: CDR1 ENHRY and CDR2 SYGVKD. The CDR3 contains 18 residues. V lost 4 bases to trimming and J lost 0 bases; unmatched junction nucleotides: 11. CDR3 sequence: CAISGNRDRGWTNYGYTF. The CDR3 nucleotides read TGTGCCATCAGTGGGAACCGGGACAGGGGATGGACTAACTATGGCTACACCTTC.

Only one count was recorded for this clone. The chain employs TRBV7-2 and TRBJ1-4, with D possibly being TRBD1 (6 bases). CDR3 length: 15 residues. The V end lost 7 bases, the J end lost 3 bases, and 15 bases lay between the germline ends. Per the germline V gene, CDR1 is SGHTA and CDR2 is FQGNSA. CDR3 loop: CASTQRGSANEKLFF. The CDR3 nucleotides read TGTGCCAGCACCCAGAGGGGGTCGGCTAATGAAAAACTGTTTTTT.

The chain recombines TRBV10-3 with TRBJ1-1; D is perhaps TRBD1 (5 bases). Trimming removed 0 bases at V and 5 bases at J, with 13 bases between. Germline-derived CDR1 and CDR2 are ENHRY and SYGVKD. The CDR3 consists of 15 residues. CDR3 bases: TGTGCCATCAGTGAGTCGGGGCAGGGAGGGACTGAAGCTTTCTTT. This encodes CAISESGQGGTEAFF.

The chain couples TRBV3-1 (or the pseudogene TRBV3-2) to TRBJ2-1; 8 bases line up with TRBD2. The CDR3 spans 15 residues. In germline, CDR1 is LGHDT, CDR2 YNNKEL (reference sequence). V was pared by 4 bases and J by 9 bases, with 11 bases of the junction left unmatched. CDR3 coding DNA: TGTGCCAGCAGCCTCCCGGGACTAGGGGGAGGTGAGCAGTTCTTC. Its protein product is CASSLPGLGGGEQFF.

This rearrangement joins TRBV7-9 to TRBJ1-1, with TRBD1 identical over 9 bases. V shed 8 bases, J shed 5 bases, and the junction held 9 bases outside the gene matches. The V gene's germline CDR1 is SEHNR and CDR2 FQNEAQ (reference sequence). The CDR3 is made up of 14 amino acids. In DNA form, the CDR3 reads TGTGCCAGCGACCCTGGACAGGGGAATACTGAAGCTTTCTTT. It is translated as CASDPGQGNTEAFF.

The chain has TRBV5-4 and TRBJ1-3, with TRBD1 matching 8 bases. Germline CDR1 SGHNT, CDR2 YYREEE (reference sequence). The CDR3 loop spans 15 amino acids. Germline trimming cut 0 bases from V and 1 base from J; bases unmatched to any gene: 0. The CDR3 DNA reads TGTGCCAGCAGCTTGGACAGGGGGTCTGGAAACACCATATATTTT. It is translated as CASSLDRGSGNTIYF.

The rearrangement links TRBV4-1 to TRBJ1-2; TRBD1 aligns across 8 bases. The V gene's germline CDR1 is MGHRA and CDR2 YSYEKL. The CDR3 runs to 16 residues. V gave up 0 bases and J gave up 7 bases; unmatched junction bases: 10. This chain's CDR3 is CASSQEATGDYFGYTF. DNA of the CDR3: TGCGCCAGCAGCCAAGAGGCGACAGGGGATTATTTTGGCTACACCTTC.

This clone was observed once. The chain joins TRBV2 to TRBJ2-7; 7 bases agree with TRBD1. The V gene's germline CDR1 is SNHLY and CDR2 FYNNEI. After removal of 4 bases from V and 3 bases from J, the junction contained 12 bases not matched to a gene. The CDR3 sequence is 16 residues long. The CDR3 nucleotides read TGTGCCAGCAGTGTGGCGACAGGGACCCATTACTACGAGCAGTACTTC. As protein: CASSVATGTHYYEQYF. The full variable domain, rest sourced from reference TRBV2 and TRBJ2-7, is EPEVTQTPSHQVTQMGQEVILRCVPISNHLYFYWYRQILGQKVEFLVSFYNNEISEKSEIFDDQFSVERPDGSNFTLKIRSTKLEDSAMYFCASSVATGTHYYEQYFGPGTRLTVT.

The V gene is TRBV2, the J gene TRBJ1-5; D unresolved. The CDR3 totals 16 residues. The V gene lost 5 bases and the J gene lost 0 bases, with 14 bases spanning the gap. Germline-derived CDR1 and CDR2 are SNHLY and FYNNEI. This CDR3 reads CASSSTDTHSNQPQHF. CDR3 bases: TGTGCCAGCAGTTCCACTGACACCCATAGCAATCAGCCCCAGCATTTT.

V is TRBV29-1 and J is TRBJ2-1, with 9 bases aligning to TRBD1. V lost 4 bases, J lost 0 bases, and 4 bases stayed unmatched. This CDR3 comprises 15 residues. CDR1 SQVTM and CDR2 ANQGSEA come from the germline V gene. CDR3 loop: CSVVGTGFSYNEQFF. DNA of the CDR3: TGCAGCGTTGTAGGGACAGGGTTCTCCTACAATGAGCAGTTCTTC.

This clone is a singleton in its sample. The V gene is TRBV6-5, the J gene TRBJ1-2; no reliable D call. Looked up from germline, CDR1 is MNHEY and CDR2 is SVGAGI. V lost 4 bases and J 4 bases, leaving 7 bases between the germline ends. The CDR3 consists of 12 residues. The CDR3 sequence: CASSSPRYGYTF. In DNA form, the CDR3 reads TGTGCCAGCAGTTCTCCCCGCTATGGCTACACCTTC.

The chain combines TRBV5-1 with TRBJ1-1; TRBD1 might be the D (6 bases). The CDR3 sequence is 15 residues long. Germline CDR1 reads SGHRS; CDR2 reads YFSETQ. V lost 7 bases to trimming and J lost 0 bases, with 16 bases between them. CDR3 loop: CASSFQGTVNTEAFF. The CDR3 DNA reads as TGCGCCAGCTCCTTTCAGGGGACCGTGAACACTGAAGCTTTCTTT.

The genes are TRBV19 and TRBJ1-5, with 11 bases lining up with TRBD1. The CDR3 sequence is 16 residues long. V dropped 5 bases and J dropped 7; count of bases not matched to a gene: 10. Per germline, CDR1 LNHDA and CDR2 SQIVND (reference sequence). CDR3 sequence: CASSPRTGGADQPQHF. DNA for the CDR3: TGTGCCAGTAGTCCACGGACAGGGGGCGCAGACCAGCCCCAGCATTTT.

The chain recombines TRBV7-7 with TRBJ2-3; the match to TRBD2 covers 7 bases. The CDR3 is 14 amino acids. V dropped 5 bases and J dropped 4; count of bases not matched to a gene: 6. Looked up from germline, CDR1 is SSHAT and CDR2 is FNYEAQ (reference sequence). The CDR3 DNA reads TGTGCCAGCAGCCCAGGACTAGGTTCAGATACGCAGTATTTT. Protein: CASSPGLGSDTQYF.

This clone was recorded only once. V and J are TRBV9 and TRBJ1-2, with D perhaps TRBD1 (6 bases). The CDR3 length is 17 residues. The V end was cut by 0 bases, the J end by 0 bases, with 15 bases between. Germline lookup yields CDR1 SGDLS and CDR2 YYNGEE. DNA of the CDR3: TGTGCCAGCAGCGTAGGTCCAGGGGCGACAGCTAACTATGGCTACACCTTC. Its translation: CASSVGPGATANYGYTF.

The chain employs TRBV7-8 and TRBJ1-2; 12 bases fit TRBD1. Germline V gene sequence: CDR1 SGHVS, CDR2 FQNEAQ. The ends lost 5 bases at V and 4 bases at J; junction bases unmatched: 8. This CDR3 spans 16 amino acids. DNA of the CDR3: TGTGCCAGCAGCCCGTCCGGGACAGGGGGCGTCTATGGCTACACCTTC. Translating gives CASSPSGTGGVYGYTF.

V is TRBV28 and J is TRBJ2-3; D might be TRBD1 (5 bases). V shed 5 bases and J shed 0 bases, with 15 bases lying between them. The CDR3 is made up of 16 amino acids. The germline CDR1 and CDR2 sequences are MDHEN and SYDVKM. The CDR3 DNA reads TGTGCCAGCAGTACCTTCGACAGAATTAGCACAGATACGCAGTATTTT. It is translated as CASSTFDRISTDTQYF.

The chain couples TRBV15 to TRBJ1-2; 10 nucleotides match TRBD1. The CDR3 length is 15 residues. Losses at the gene ends were 4 bases for V and 4 bases for J; bases not matched to a gene: 6. Germline V gene sequence: CDR1 LNHNV, CDR2 YYDKDF (reference sequence). CDR3 sequence reads: CATSKTGGQIYGYTF. CDR3 DNA: TGTGCCACCAGCAAGACAGGGGGCCAAATCTATGGCTACACCTTC.